This passage covers 8 T cell receptor beta chains from one sample sequenced in a study of T cell responses to AZD1222 COVID-19 vaccine. The assay was immunoSEQ multiplex PCR, and TCRdb's table has in-frame clones only and misses some. The sample contains some 110,000 clones, roughly 87% of which appear only once. This specimen consisted of peripheral blood, obtained 28 days after the second AZD1222 dose. Every receptor here comes from an adult who received the AZD1222 COVID-19 vaccine.

This clone was seen only a few times. The chain joins TRBV2 to TRBJ2-5; maybe TRBD1 (5 bases). The germline V gene has CDR1 SNHLY and CDR2 FYNNEI. Trimming shortened V by 7 bases and J by 5 bases, and 17 bases separated the two germline ends. The CDR3 contains 14 residues. CDR3 bases: TGTGCCAGCACGTCGCAGGGTGTGGGCGAGACCCAGTACTTC. This translates into CASTSQGVGETQYF.

This sequence joins TRBV28 and TRBJ1-2; tentatively, D is TRBD1 (6 bases). The CDR3 is made up of 12 amino acids. The germline V gene has CDR1 MDHEN and CDR2 SYDVKM. V lost 4 bases and J 13 bases, leaving 16 bases between the germline ends. CDR3 nucleotides: TGTGCCAGCAGTTCCCCGGGGGGGGCGTCCACCTTC. Its protein is CASSSPGGASTF.

This rearrangement joins TRBV10-3 to TRBJ2-2, with 7 bases identical to TRBD2. J was trimmed by 6 bases and V by 10 bases; bases with no gene match: 17. CDR1 ENHRY and CDR2 SYGVKD come from the germline V gene. The CDR3 runs to 16 residues. For the CDR3, the DNA is TGTGCCACCATGGCGGGGGTTAGGGCTTTCGCCGGGGAGCTGTTTTTT. This encodes CATMAGVRAFAGELFF.

The chain has TRBV19 and TRBJ2-3; D is perhaps TRBD1 (6 bases). The CDR3 has 15 residues. V was cut by 3 bases and J by 3 bases, with 13 bases left in between. Per germline, CDR1 LNHDA and CDR2 SQIVND (reference sequence). The CDR3 spells CASSMLGAATDTQYF. The DNA for the CDR3 is TGTGCCAGTAGTATGTTGGGGGCGGCGACAGATACGCAGTATTTT.

In this sample, this clone turned up a few times. The chain employs TRBV30 and TRBJ2-3; tentatively, D is TRBD2 (6 bases). The germline CDR1 and CDR2 sequences are GTSNPN and SVGIG (reference sequence). The CDR3 is made up of 16 amino acids. The ends were cut back, 3 bases at V and 0 bases at J, with 16 bases in the middle. In DNA form, the CDR3 reads TGTGCCTGGAGCGCGGGGCTGCAAGATAGCACAGATACGCAGTATTTT. Translation gives CAWSAGLQDSTDTQYF.

The chain uses TRBV18 and TRBJ2-7; TRBD2 aligns across 7 bases. The CDR3 is 15 residues long. Looked up from germline, CDR1 is KGHSH and CDR2 is LQKENI. J was trimmed by 2 bases and V by 2 bases; bases with no gene match: 6. The CDR3 region is CASSPTGGGAYEQYF. The CDR3 DNA follows: TGTGCCAGCTCACCAACTGGGGGGGGAGCCTACGAGCAGTACTTC.

CDR3 region: CASSRGQGRDWSNQPQHF. CDR3 coding DNA: TGTGCCAGCAGCCGTGGACAGGGGAGGGATTGGAGCAATCAGCCCCAGCATTTT. V gene TRBV6-2 or TRBV6-3 combines with J gene TRBJ1-5; 9 bases line up with TRBD1. With V trimmed by 6 bases and J by 1 base, 13 bases remained unmatched. The germline V gene has CDR1 MNHEY and CDR2 SVGEGT. This CDR3 has 18 amino acids.

To note about this clone: This same CDR3 is encoded by further DNA sequences in the sample. The chain couples TRBV5-5 to TRBJ1-5; no clear D gene. Germline CDR1 SGHKS, CDR2 YYEKEE (reference sequence). Deletions cut 1 base from V and 5 bases from J, with 7 bases between. This CDR3 has 13 amino acids. CDR3: CASSLLWDQPQHF. Written as DNA, the CDR3 is TGTGCCAGCAGCTTGCTTTGGGATCAGCCCCAGCATTTT.